The source of this T cell receptor beta chain is a study of blood T cell repertoires in COVID-19. Clones were sequenced by immunoSEQ multiplex PCR, and TCRdb holds only the in-frame ones, with some missing. Of fewer than 350,000 clones detected, roughly 85% appear once; the ten largest clones hold 2% to 3%. This CDR3 is built from 15 residues. Germline trimming cut 5 bases from V and 2 bases from J; bases unmatched to any gene: 6. Per the germline V gene, CDR1 is MNHEY and CDR2 is SVGAGI. The TCR comes from a woman aged 45-65 years who had recovered from COVID-19. J is TRBJ1-5 and V is TRBV6-5; 7 bases match TRBD1. The sequencing input was PBMCs or T cells enriched from blood (not recorded which). The CDR3 loop is CASSNRGMGNQPQHF. For the CDR3, the DNA is TGTGCCAGCAGTAACAGGGGTATGGGCAATCAGCCCCAGCATTTT.